Each of the 3 T cell receptor beta chains below was sequenced from the same sample in a study of blood T cell repertoires in COVID-19. TCRdb keeps only in-frame clones here, not all; method: immunoSEQ multiplex PCR. This table holds some 120,000 clones, under 90% found once. Sequencing was carried out using peripheral blood. Receptors originate from a man in his sixties with acute or convalescent COVID-19.

This sequence joins TRBV24-1 and TRBJ2-1; 11 bases line up with TRBD2. Germline V gene data show CDR1 as KGHDR and CDR2 as SFDVKD. The ends lost 3 bases at V and 0 bases at J; junction bases unmatched: 3. The length of the CDR3 is 17 residues. CDR3 bases: TGTGCCACCAGTGATACTACTAGCGGGAGCTCCTACAATGAGCAGTTCTTC. Encoded protein: CATSDTTSGSSYNEQFF.

The table lists this clone with a few counts. This sequence joins TRBV7-2 and TRBJ2-2; 7 bases line up with TRBD1. The V gene's germline CDR1 is SGHTA and CDR2 FQGNSA. The CDR3 is made up of 14 amino acids. Losses at the gene ends were 6 bases for V and 1 base for J; bases not matched to a gene: 2. For the CDR3, the DNA is TGTGCCAGCAGACGGACAGGGAACACCGGGGAGCTGTTTTTT. Its translation is CASRRTGNTGELFF.

The V gene is TRBV24-1, the J gene TRBJ2-5; D perhaps matches TRBD1 (6 bases). Per the germline V gene, CDR1 is KGHDR and CDR2 is SFDVKD. Trimming took 3 bases from V and 5 from J, leaving 18 bases between them. CDR3 size: 16 residues. The CDR3 nucleotides read TGTGCCACCAGTGATGACCAACAGGGTCTCGGGGAGACCCAGTACTTC. It yields the protein CATSDDQQGLGETQYF.